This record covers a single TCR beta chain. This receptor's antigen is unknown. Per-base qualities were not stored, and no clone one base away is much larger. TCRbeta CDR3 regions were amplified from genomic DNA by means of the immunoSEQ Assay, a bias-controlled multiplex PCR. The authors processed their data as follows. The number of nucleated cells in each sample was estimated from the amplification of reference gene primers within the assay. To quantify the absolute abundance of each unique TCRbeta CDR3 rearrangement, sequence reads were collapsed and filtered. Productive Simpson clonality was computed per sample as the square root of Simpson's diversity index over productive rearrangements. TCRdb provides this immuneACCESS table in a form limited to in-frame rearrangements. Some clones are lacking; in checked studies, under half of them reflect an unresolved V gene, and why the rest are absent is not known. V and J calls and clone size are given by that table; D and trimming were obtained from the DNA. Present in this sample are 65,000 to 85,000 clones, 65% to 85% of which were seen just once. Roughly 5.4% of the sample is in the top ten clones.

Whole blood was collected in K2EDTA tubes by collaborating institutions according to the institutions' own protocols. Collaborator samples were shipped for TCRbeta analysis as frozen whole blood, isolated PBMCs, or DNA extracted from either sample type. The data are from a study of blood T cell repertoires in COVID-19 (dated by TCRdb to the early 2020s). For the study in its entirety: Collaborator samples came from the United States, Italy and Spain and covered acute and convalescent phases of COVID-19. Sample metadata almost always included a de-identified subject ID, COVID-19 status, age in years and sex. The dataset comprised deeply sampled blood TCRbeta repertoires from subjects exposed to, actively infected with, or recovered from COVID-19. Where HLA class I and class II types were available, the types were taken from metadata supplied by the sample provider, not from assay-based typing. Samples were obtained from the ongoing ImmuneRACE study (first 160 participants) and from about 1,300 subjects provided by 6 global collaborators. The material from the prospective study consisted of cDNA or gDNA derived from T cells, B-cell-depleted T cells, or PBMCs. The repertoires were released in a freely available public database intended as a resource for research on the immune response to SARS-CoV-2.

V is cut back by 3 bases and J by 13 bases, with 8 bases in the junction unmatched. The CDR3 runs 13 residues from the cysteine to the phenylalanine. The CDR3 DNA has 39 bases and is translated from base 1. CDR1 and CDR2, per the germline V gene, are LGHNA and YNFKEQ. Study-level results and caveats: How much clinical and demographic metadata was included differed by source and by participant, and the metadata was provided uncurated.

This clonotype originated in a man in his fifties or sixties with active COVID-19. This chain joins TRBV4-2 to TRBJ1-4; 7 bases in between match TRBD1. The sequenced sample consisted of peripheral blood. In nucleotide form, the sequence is TGTGCCAGCAGCCACGGAGGGGGCTCGGGACTGTTTTTT. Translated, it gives CASSHGGGSGLFF.